The 19 T cell receptor beta chains below were found in one sample sequenced in a study of T cells in tuberculosis. TCRdb keeps only in-frame clones here, not all; method: immunoSEQ multiplex PCR. The sample includes around 49,000 clones, around 96% of them seen just once. The time point: new active TB diagnosis, blood taken before or within 7 days of starting treatment. The input for sequencing was PBMCs, taken at tuberculosis diagnosis. These receptor sequences come from an adult with tuberculosis.

The V gene is TRBV25-1, the J gene TRBJ2-5; D perhaps matches TRBD2 (5 bases). Germline CDR1 and CDR2: MGHDK and SYGVNS. V lost 8 bases, J lost 2 bases, and 15 bases lay in between. This CDR3 contains 14 residues. The CDR3 coding sequence is TGTGCCAGCGGGGAGCGTGCCCCACAAGAGACCCAGTACTTC. It yields the protein CASGERAPQETQYF.

The chain links TRBV2 to TRBJ2-5; TRBD1 agrees at 8 bases. V lost 10 bases, J lost 4 bases, and 8 bases stayed unmatched. The CDR3 length is 13 residues. CDR1 and CDR2 (germline): SNHLY, FYNNEI. DNA of the CDR3: TGTGCCACCCAAGACAGGGGAGGAGAGACCCAGTACTTC. It encodes CATQDRGGETQYF. The full variable domain, with the rest looked up from reference TRBV2 and TRBJ2-5, is EPEVTQTPSHQVTQMGQEVILRCVPISNHLYFYWYRQILGQKVEFLVSFYNNEISEKSEIFDDQFSVERPDGSNFTLKIRSTKLEDSAMYFCATQDRGGETQYFGPGTRLLVL.

This chain joins TRBV19 and TRBJ1-2, with D uncertain. The ends were cut back, 5 bases at V and 10 bases at J, with 11 bases in the middle. The germline V gene encodes CDR1 LNHDA and CDR2 SQIVND (reference sequence). This CDR3 is 11 amino acids long. CDR3 amino acids: CASSRGVVYTF. The CDR3 DNA follows: TGTGCCAGTAGTCGCGGCGTAGTCTACACCTTC.

In this sample, this clone turned up once. The V call is TRBV21-1, the J call TRBJ2-2; TRBD1 was called by the table and not checked on the DNA. TRBV21-1 is tagged as a pseudogene. The length of the CDR3 is 16 residues. CDR3 sequence: CASNMDSLKNTGELFF. The CDR3 nucleotides are TGTGCCAGCAACATGGACAGTCTAAAGAACACCGGGGAGCTGTTTTTT.

This rearrangement joins TRBV9 to TRBJ2-5; TRBD1 is a possible D gene (6 bases). CDR1 is SGDLS and CDR2 is YYNGEE in the germline V gene. The V end was cut by 2 bases, the J end by 1 base, with 12 bases between. The CDR3 runs 15 residues. In DNA, the CDR3 is TGTGCCAGCAGCGTTTCAGGGGTTGCCCAAGAGACCCAGTACTTC. The encoded protein is CASSVSGVAQETQYF. Supplemented by reference TRBV9 and TRBJ2-5, the full variable domain reads DSGVTQTPKHLITATGQRVTLRCSPRSGDLSVYWYQQSLDQGLQFLIQYYNGEERAKGNILERFSAQQFPDLHSELNLSSLELGDSALYFCASSVSGVAQETQYFGPGTRLLVL.

The chain couples TRBV7-8 to TRBJ2-3; D not certain. CDR3 length equals 16 residues. The V gene's germline CDR1 is SGHVS and CDR2 FQNEAQ. V gave up 3 bases and J gave up 1 base, with 14 bases separating them. The CDR3 DNA is TGTGCCAGCAGCTTCGGCAGGTCTGATGGCACAGATACGCAGTATTTT. This sequence encodes CASSFGRSDGTDTQYF.

The J gene is TRBJ2-3, the V gene TRBV25-1; 7 positions agree with TRBD1. Germline V gene data show CDR1 as MGHDK and CDR2 as SYGVNS. There are 14 residues in the CDR3. The V segment lost 3 bases and the J segment 3 bases; nucleotides outside the gene matches: 3. The CDR3 DNA reads as TGTGCCAGCAGTGACGACAGGGTTACAGATACGCAGTATTTT. This sequence encodes CASSDDRVTDTQYF. Based on the CDR3 plus reference TRBV25-1 and TRBJ2-3, the full variable domain is EADIYQTPRYLVIGTGKKITLECSQTMGHDKMYWYQQDPGMELHLIHYSYGVNSTEKGDLSSESTVSRIRTEHFPLTLESARPSHTSQYLCASSDDRVTDTQYFGPGTRLTVL.

V is TRBV5-3 and J is TRBJ1-2, with 9 bases aligning to TRBD1. TRBV5-3 falls under the ORF class, with uncertain function. This CDR3 contains 17 residues. J was trimmed by 4 bases and V by 10 bases; bases with no gene match: 20. CDR3 region: CAGHQAGQGPSLYGYTF. CDR3 coding DNA: TGTGCCGGCCACCAGGCGGGACAGGGCCCTAGTCTCTATGGCTACACCTTC.

The V and J genes are TRBV7-2 and TRBJ2-7; D remains ambiguous. The germline V and J ends were trimmed by 1 base and 0 bases, with 7 bases remaining between them. The CDR3 contains 14 residues. Germline lookup yields CDR1 SGHTA and CDR2 FQGNSA. The CDR3 DNA sequence: TGTGCCAGCAGCTTAGGGCGGAACTCCTACGAGCAGTACTTC. Protein: CASSLGRNSYEQYF.

The CDR3 sequence is CASRRSGSYNEQFF. The DNA of the CDR3 is TGTGCCAGCAGGAGATCAGGCTCCTACAATGAGCAGTTCTTC. The chain combines TRBV6-1 with TRBJ2-1; D uncertain. CDR3 length: 14 residues. In germline, CDR1 is MNHNS, CDR2 SASEGT. The germline V and J ends were trimmed by 6 bases and 0 bases, with 9 bases remaining between them.

The rearrangement uses TRBV11-2 and TRBJ2-2, with D unclear. The V end lost 1 base, the J end lost 14 bases, and 17 bases lay between the germline ends. The germline CDR1 and CDR2 sequences are SGHAT and FQNNGV. CDR3 length equals 14 residues. In DNA form, the CDR3 reads TGTGCCAGCAGCTTAGGCCCGCGCACGTTAAATCTGTTTTTT. This translates into CASSLGPRTLNLFF.

This chain connects TRBV28 to TRBJ1-2; D gene uncertain. Trimming cost V 5 bases and J 8 bases, with 15 bases left between them. The CDR3 is 13 amino acids. Germline loops: CDR1 MDHEN, CDR2 SYDVKM. CDR3: CASSLADYSGYTF. The CDR3 coding sequence is TGTGCCAGCAGTCTCGCCGACTATAGCGGCTACACCTTC.

The V call is TRBV4-3, the J call TRBJ2-3; 8 nucleotides align to TRBD1. The germline gives CDR1 LGHNA, CDR2 YSLEER. CDR3 size: 16 residues. Trimming cost V 0 bases and J 10 bases; bases outside gene matches: 12. CDR3 nucleotide sequence: TGCGCCAGCAGCCAAGATTTAGCAGGGGGCGAATTGGCGCAGTATTTT. It codes for CASSQDLAGGELAQYF.

The chain has TRBV2 and TRBJ2-3; D ambiguous. Germline V gene data show CDR1 as SNHLY and CDR2 as FYNNEI. V gave up 2 bases and J gave up 7 bases, with 10 bases separating them. This CDR3 comprises 13 residues. CDR3 region: CASSEPLENTQYF. In nucleotides, the CDR3 is TGTGCCAGCAGTGAACCCCTAGAGAATACGCAGTATTTT.

V gene TRBV7-3 combines with J gene TRBJ2-5; 7 nucleotides align to TRBD1. CDR3 size: 15 residues. The V and J ends lost 4 bases and 4 bases, in that order; junction bases with no gene match: 9. Germline CDR1 reads SGHTA; CDR2 reads FQGTGA. CDR3 residues: CASSSTGTVRETQYF. DNA of the CDR3: TGTGCCAGCAGCTCTACCGGGACAGTGAGAGAGACCCAGTACTTC. The full variable domain, rest sourced from reference TRBV7-3 and TRBJ2-5, is GAGVSQTPSNKVTEKGKYVELRCDPISGHTALYWYRQSLGQGPEFLIYFQGTGAADDSGLPNDRFFAVRPEGSVSTLKIQRTERGDSAVYLCASSSTGTVRETQYFGPGTRLLVL.

The chain couples TRBV30 to TRBJ2-1; 7 positions agree with TRBD2. CDR1 and CDR2 from the germline V gene are GTSNPN and SVGIG (reference sequence). V lost 2 bases, J lost 8 bases, and 6 bases stayed unmatched. This CDR3 spans 13 amino acids. The CDR3 sequence: CAWSSMGGDEQFF. In nucleotides, the CDR3 is TGTGCCTGGAGTAGCATGGGGGGGGATGAGCAGTTCTTC.

The CDR3: CASSRVAVHEGNGYYEQYF. The CDR3 DNA follows: TGTGCCAGCAGCCGAGTTGCGGTGCATGAGGGTAATGGTTACTACGAGCAGTACTTC. The chain employs TRBV7-6 and TRBJ2-7, with D perhaps TRBD2 (5 bases). The germline V gene has CDR1 SGHVS and CDR2 FNYEAQ. The CDR3 length is 19 residues. V lost 5 bases and J lost 3, with 29 bases in between.

V is TRBV5-1 and J is TRBJ2-3, with 12 bases identical to TRBD2. Germline trimming cut 6 bases from V and 6 bases from J; bases unmatched to any gene: 8. Germline CDR1 reads SGHRS; CDR2 reads YFSETQ. The CDR3 is made up of 15 amino acids. The CDR3 reads CASTPLAGGGDTQYF. CDR3 bases: TGCGCCAGCACCCCTCTAGCGGGAGGGGGGGATACGCAGTATTTT.

V usage is TRBV18 and J usage is TRBJ1-1; TRBD1 agrees at 7 bases. V was clipped by 3 bases and J by 5 bases; unmatched bases: 3. Germline lookup yields CDR1 KGHSH and CDR2 LQKENI. CDR3 length equals 13 residues. DNA of the CDR3: TGTGCCAGCTCACCCAAACAGGGGACTGAAGCTTTCTTT. Its protein product is CASSPKQGTEAFF.